Listed below are T cell receptor beta chains from one sample, sequenced in a study of spatial heterogeneity in lung cancer. TCRdb processed the 5' RACE reads anew with MiXCR; each CDR3 protein has one entry. Seen here are 110,000 or so distinct CDR3 sequences, less than 14% observed once, and the top ten hold 20% to 25%. This specimen consisted of PBMCs, obtained at follow-up. The receptors stem from a female donor with early-stage non-small cell lung cancer. CDR3s include the opening cysteine and the closing phenylalanine or tryptophan. D genes are given only for firm matches. Size is omitted from some rows. Given values are once, few, many or a class for expanded clones.

TRBV30	TRBD1	TRBJ2-7	NA	CAWSWTGGLREQYF	TGTGCCTGGAGTTGGACAGGGGGACTTCGGGAGCAGTACTTC
TRBV12-3/TRBV12-4	NA	TRBJ2-5	many	CASRQGQGIQETQYF	TGTGCCAGCAGGCAAGGGCAGGGAATACAAGAGACCCAGTACTTC
TRBV18	NA	TRBJ1-1	few	CASSPPLGRGGRTEAFF	TGTGCCAGCTCACCACCACTAGGTAGAGGGGGAAGGACTGAAGCTTTCTTT
TRBV7-2	NA	TRBJ2-1	NA	CASSLEWAGSYNEQFF	TGTGCCAGCAGCTTAGAGTGGGCGGGATCCTACAATGAGCAGTTCTTC
TRBV20-1	NA	TRBJ1-1	few	CSARDQQGLEAFF	TGCAGTGCTAGAGACCAACAGGGCTTGGAAGCTTTCTTT
TRBV6-5	NA	TRBJ2-5	many	CASRRIGPQETQYF	TGTGCCAGCAGAAGAATCGGCCCCCAAGAGACCCAGTACTTC
TRBV2	NA	TRBJ1-1	few	CASSRRGMNTEAFF	TGTGCCAGCAGTCGGAGAGGGATGAACACTGAAGCTTTCTTT
TRBV5-4	NA	TRBJ2-3	NA	CASSLTSRWADTQYF	TGTGCCAGCAGCCTCACTAGTCGATGGGCAGATACGCAGTATTTT
TRBV20-1	TRBD2	TRBJ2-2	few	CSARDLGLAGFAGELFF	TGCAGTGCTAGAGATCTAGGGCTAGCGGGATTCGCCGGGGAGCTGTTTTTT
TRBV14	NA	TRBJ2-7	NA	CASSQVRGHEQYF	TGTGCCAGCAGCCAAGTACGGGGCCACGAGCAGTACTTC
TRBV12-3/TRBV12-4	TRBD1	TRBJ2-1	few	CASSFVPGTGLGNEQFF	TGTGCCAGCAGTTTTGTCCCCGGGACAGGGCTCGGCAATGAGCAGTTCTTC
TRBV27	TRBD1	TRBJ2-7	NA	CASSPGQAYEQYF	TGTGCCAGCAGTCCAGGACAGGCCTACGAGCAGTACTTC
TRBV29-1	TRBD1	TRBJ1-2	few	CSALPDDRVYGYTF	TGCAGCGCCCTCCCCGATGACAGGGTTTATGGCTACACCTTC
TRBV20-1	TRBD2	TRBJ2-5	many	CSAKTPTSGQETQYF	TGCAGTGCCAAGACCCCGACTAGCGGCCAAGAGACCCAGTACTTC
TRBV6-2/TRBV6-3	NA	TRBJ1-1	NA	CASSSPDRLYTEAFF	TGTGCCAGCAGTTCTCCTGACAGATTGTACACTGAAGCTTTCTTT
TRBV21-1	NA	TRBJ1-1	many	CASSKAQSFEAFF	TGTGCCAGCAGCAAAGCGCAGAGTTTTGAAGCTTTCTTT
TRBV27	NA	TRBJ2-7	many	CASRGQAYEQYF	TGTGCCAGCCGGGGTCAAGCCTACGAGCAGTACTTC
TRBV6-2/TRBV6-3	NA	TRBJ2-1	few	CASSYQGGGLPSSYNEQFF	TGTGCCAGCAGTTACCAAGGGGGAGGGCTCCCGAGCTCCTACAATGAGCAGTTCTTC
TRBV29-1	TRBD2	TRBJ2-3	many	CSVEEVQGLGNTQYF	TGCAGCGTTGAAGAGGTTCAGGGACTAGGCAATACGCAGTATTTT
TRBV24-1	TRBD1	TRBJ2-3	NA	CATSKQGATDTQYF	TGTGCCACCAGTAAACAGGGGGCGACGGATACGCAGTATTTT
TRBV29-1	TRBD2	TRBJ2-1	few	CSVVAGGRDEQFF	TGCAGCGTTGTAGCGGGAGGCCGTGATGAGCAGTTCTTC
TRBV7-2	NA	TRBJ2-1	NA	CASSLASDRSYNEQFF	TGTGCCAGCAGCTTAGCCTCTGACAGGTCCTACAATGAGCAGTTCTTC
TRBV12-3/TRBV12-4	TRBD2	TRBJ2-7	NA	CASSLGPLARLTYEQYF	TGTGCCAGCAGTTTAGGGCCACTAGCGCGTTTAACCTACGAGCAGTACTTC
TRBV28	NA	TRBJ1-3	few	CASSPPSGVNTIYF	TGTGCCAGCAGTCCTCCCAGTGGGGTAAACACCATATATTTT
TRBV29-1	NA	TRBJ2-7	many	CSVRPDEKQYF	TGCAGCGTTCGCCCGGACGAGAAGCAGTACTTC
TRBV3-1	NA	TRBJ1-6	NA	CASSQLTGFNSPLHF	TGTGCCAGCAGCCAATTGACAGGATTTAATTCACCCCTCCACTTT
TRBV6-2/TRBV6-3	NA	TRBJ2-3	few	CASSYSSPRDTQYF	TGTGCCAGCAGTTACTCGTCCCCGCGAGATACGCAGTATTTT
TRBV7-3	NA	TRBJ2-3	NA	CAGITDTQYF	TGTGCCGGGATCACAGATACGCAGTATTTT
TRBV5-1	NA	TRBJ2-1	many	CASSFLQGNNEQFF	TGCGCCAGCAGCTTCCTTCAGGGAAACAATGAGCAGTTCTTC
TRBV6-2/TRBV6-3	TRBD2	TRBJ2-2	few	CATTEGLNTGELFF	TGTGCCACCACTGAGGGACTAAACACCGGGGAGCTGTTTTTT
TRBV12-3/TRBV12-4	NA	TRBJ2-1	NA	CASRRNGINEQFF	TGTGCCAGCAGGCGAAATGGGATAAATGAGCAGTTCTTC
TRBV6-2/TRBV6-3	NA	TRBJ2-4	many	CASSYDGLRNIQYF	TGTGCCAGCAGTTATGACGGTCTTCGGAACATTCAGTACTTC